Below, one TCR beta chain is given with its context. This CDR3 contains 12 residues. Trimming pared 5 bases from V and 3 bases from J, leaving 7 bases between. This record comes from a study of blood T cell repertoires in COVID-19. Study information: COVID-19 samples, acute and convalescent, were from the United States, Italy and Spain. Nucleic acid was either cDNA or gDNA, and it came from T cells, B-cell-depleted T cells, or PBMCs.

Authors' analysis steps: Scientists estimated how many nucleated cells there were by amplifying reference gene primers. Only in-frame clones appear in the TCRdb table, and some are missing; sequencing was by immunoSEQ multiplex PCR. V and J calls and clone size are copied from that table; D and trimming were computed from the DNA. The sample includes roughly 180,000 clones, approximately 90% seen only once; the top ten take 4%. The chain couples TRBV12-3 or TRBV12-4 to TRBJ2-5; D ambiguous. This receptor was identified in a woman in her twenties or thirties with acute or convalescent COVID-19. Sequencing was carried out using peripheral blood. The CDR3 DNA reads TGTGCCAGCAGTCCCATAGAAGAGACCCAGTACTTC. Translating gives CASSPIEETQYF.